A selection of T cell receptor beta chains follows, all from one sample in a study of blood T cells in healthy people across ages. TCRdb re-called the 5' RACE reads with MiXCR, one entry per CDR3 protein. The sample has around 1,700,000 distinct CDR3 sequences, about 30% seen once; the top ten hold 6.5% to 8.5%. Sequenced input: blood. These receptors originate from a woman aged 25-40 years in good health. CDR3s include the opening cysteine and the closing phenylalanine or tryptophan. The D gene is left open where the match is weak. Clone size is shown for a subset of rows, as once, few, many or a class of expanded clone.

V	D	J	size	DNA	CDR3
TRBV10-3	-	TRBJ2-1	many	TGTGCCATCAGTGAACAGGCAGCGGCGTACTACAATGAGCAGTTCTTC	CAISEQAAAYYNEQFF
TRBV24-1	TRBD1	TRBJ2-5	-	TGTGCCACCAGTGACGGGACAGAAGAGACCCAGTACTTC	CATSDGTEETQYF
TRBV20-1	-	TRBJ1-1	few	TGCAGTGCTCTGGGGCGGGGTAACACTGAAGCTTTCTTT	CSALGRGNTEAFF
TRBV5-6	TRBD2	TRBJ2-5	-	TGTGCCAGCAGTAGAAGGCGAGCGGGGGAAGAGACCCAGTACTTC	CASSRRRAGEETQYF
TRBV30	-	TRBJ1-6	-	TGTGCCTCCCAAACCGGGACGGGGAATTCACCCCTCCACTTT	CASQTGTGNSPLHF
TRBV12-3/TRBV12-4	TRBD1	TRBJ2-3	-	TGTGCCAGCAATCTAGGGGGCTCCACAGATGCGCAGTATTTT	CASNLGGSTDAQYF
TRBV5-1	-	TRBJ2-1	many	TGTGCCAGCAGCTTGGGCTCCTACAATGAGCAGTTCTTC	CASSLGSYNEQFF
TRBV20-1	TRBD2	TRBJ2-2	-	TGCAGTGCGTCGGGACTAGCTAACACCGGGGAGCTGTTTTTT	CSASGLANTGELFF
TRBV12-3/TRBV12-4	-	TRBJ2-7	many	TGTGCCAGCAGGTCTTCTAGCTCCCCCTACGAGCAGTACTTC	CASRSSSSPYEQYF
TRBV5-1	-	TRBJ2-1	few	TGCGCCAGCAGCGGGGGGCTATTTGAGAATGAGCAGTTCTTC	CASSGGLFENEQFF
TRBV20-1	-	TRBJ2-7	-	TGCAGTGCTCACCCCCCGGGACGCGAGCAGTACTTC	CSAHPPGREQYF
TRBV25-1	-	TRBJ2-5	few	TGTGCCAGCGCCCCGGGGCGCTCTCCCCTCCAAGAGACCCAGTACTTC	CASAPGRSPLQETQYF
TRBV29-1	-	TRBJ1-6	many	TGCAGCGTTGCGGAGGGTCAAACGGATTCACCCCTCCACTTT	CSVAEGQTDSPLHF
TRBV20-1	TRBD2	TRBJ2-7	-	TGCAGTGCTAGAGATCCAGCGGGGAGGAGCTCCTACGAGCAGTACTTC	CSARDPAGRSSYEQYF
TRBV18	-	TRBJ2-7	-	TGTGTCAGCTCACCAGGGAGCTACGAGCAGTACTTC	CVSSPGSYEQYF
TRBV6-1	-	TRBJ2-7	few	TGTGCCAGCATGGTCCTTGACGGGCCCTACGAGCAGTACTTC	CASMVLDGPYEQYF
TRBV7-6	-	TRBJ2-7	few	TGTGCCAGCAGCCCGACGGGACCCCCGTTGGGCTACGAGCGGTACTTC	CASSPTGPPLGYERYF
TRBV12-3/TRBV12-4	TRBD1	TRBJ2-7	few	TGTGCCAGCAGTTCGACAGGGGAGAGCGAGCAGTACTTC	CASSSTGESEQYF
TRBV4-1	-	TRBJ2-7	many	TGCGCCAGCAGCCAAGGGGGGCAAACACCTTACGAGCAGTACTTC	CASSQGGQTPYEQYF
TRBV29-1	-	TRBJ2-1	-	TGCAGCGTTAGTGGGCTCTACAATGAGCAGGTCTTC	CSVSGLYNEQVF
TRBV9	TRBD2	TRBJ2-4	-	TGTGCCAGCAGTCCTCGACGAGCGGGAGGTTTGGACATTCAGTACTTC	CASSPRRAGGLDIQYF
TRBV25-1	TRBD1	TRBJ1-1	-	TGTGCCAGCAGTAAAACAGGGGGCGGTACTGAAGCTTTCTTT	CASSKTGGGTEAFF
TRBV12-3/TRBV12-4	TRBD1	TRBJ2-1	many	TGTGCCAGCAGACCCGGACAGGGAGGCGACAATGAGCAGTTCTTC	CASRPGQGGDNEQFF
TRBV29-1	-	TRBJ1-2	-	TGCAGCGTTGAACCGGGATATACTTCCTATGGCTACACCTTC	CSVEPGYTSYGYTF
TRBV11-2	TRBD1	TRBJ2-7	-	TGTGTCAGCAGGGGATTTCGGGACAGATCCTACGAGCAGTACTTC	CVSRGFRDRSYEQYF
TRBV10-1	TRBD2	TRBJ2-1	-	TGCGCCAGCAGTGAGGGTAGCGGGAGCCCAAATGAGCAGTTCTTC	CASSEGSGSPNEQFF
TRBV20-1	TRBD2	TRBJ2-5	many	TGCAGTGCTAGCGGGGGGGCGCAAGAGACCCAGTACTTC	CSASGGAQETQYF
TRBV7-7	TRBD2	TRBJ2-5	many	TGTGCCAGCAGCCGTGAGCGGGGGGTTCAAGAGACCCAGTACTTC	CASSRERGVQETQYF
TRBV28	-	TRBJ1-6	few	TGTGCCAGCAGGCCCGGAACAGGGAGCTCCTATAATTCACCCCTCCACTTT	CASRPGTGSSYNSPLHF
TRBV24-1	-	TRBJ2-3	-	TGTGCCACCAGTGAGCCTGCCGGGGGTTCAGATACGCAGTATTTT	CATSEPAGGSDTQYF
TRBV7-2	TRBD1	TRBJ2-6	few	TGTGCCAGCAGCCCCCGAGGACAGGTCGCTGGGGCCAACGTCCTGACTTTC	CASSPRGQVAGANVLTF
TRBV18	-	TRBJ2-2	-	TGTGCCAGCTCACCACGGGACGGGCGATTCGGGGAGCTGTTTTTT	CASSPRDGRFGELFF
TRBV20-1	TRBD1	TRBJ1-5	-	TGCAGTGCCCCTCTCACAGGGGGGCGCGGGATCAATCAGCCCCAGCATTTT	CSAPLTGGRGINQPQHF
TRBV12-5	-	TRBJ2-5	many	TGTGCTAGTGGTTTGTCCCAAGAGACCCAGTACTTC	CASGLSQETQYF
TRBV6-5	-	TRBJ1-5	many	TGTGCCAGCAGTTACTCGTTTCGTAGCGATCAGCCCCAGCATTTT	CASSYSFRSDQPQHF
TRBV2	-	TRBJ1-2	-	TGTGCCAGCAGTGCCTACAGCGGAAACTATGGCTACACCTTC	CASSAYSGNYGYTF
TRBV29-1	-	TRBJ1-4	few	TGCAGCGTTGAAACATCAGGGTTTGAAAAACTGTTTTTT	CSVETSGFEKLFF
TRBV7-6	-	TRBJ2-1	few	TGTGCCAGCAGCTCCCGGGACCGAGGGCGGCGCTACGGCAATGAGCAGTTCTTC	CASSSRDRGRRYGNEQFF
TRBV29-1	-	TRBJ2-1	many	TGCAGCGCATCAACAGGAAACAATGAGCAGTTCTTC	CSASTGNNEQFF
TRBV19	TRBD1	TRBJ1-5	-	TGTGCCAGTAGTCCCGGACAGGTGTACAATCAGTCCCAGCATTTT	CASSPGQVYNQSQHF
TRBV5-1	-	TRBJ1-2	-	TGCGCCAGCAGCTTGGGGGTTGAAAATGGCTACACCTTC	CASSLGVENGYTF
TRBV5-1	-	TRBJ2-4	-	TGCGCCAGCAGCTTGGATCCGGGCAAAGCCAAAAACATTCAGTACTTC	CASSLDPGKAKNIQYF
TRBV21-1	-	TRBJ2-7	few	TGTGCCAGCAGCAAAGAACGAGCTAGCGGGAGCTCCTACGAGCAGTACTTC	CASSKERASGSSYEQYF
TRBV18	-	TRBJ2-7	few	TGTGCCAGCTCACCACCAGAACCCTACGAGCAGTACTTC	CASSPPEPYEQYF
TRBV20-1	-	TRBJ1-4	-	TGCAGTGCTAGTCCAGGGGTGGGCGAAAAACTGTTTTTT	CSASPGVGEKLFF
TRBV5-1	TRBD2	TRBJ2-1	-	TGCACCAGCAGCTTTGCTAGCGGGGGGACCTCCTACAATGAGCAGTTCTTC	CTSSFASGGTSYNEQFF
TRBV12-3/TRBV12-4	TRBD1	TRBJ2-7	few	TGTGCCAGCAGTTTGGGGACAGTCGACTCCTACGAGCAGTACTTC	CASSLGTVDSYEQYF
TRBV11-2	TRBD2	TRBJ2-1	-	TGTGCCAGCAGCTCGCGCGGGACTAGCGGATCTAATGAGCAGTTCTTC	CASSSRGTSGSNEQFF
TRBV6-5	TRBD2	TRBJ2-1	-	TGTGCCAGCAGTTACACGGGACTAGCGGGAGCGGTGTCCTACAATGAGCAGTTCTTC	CASSYTGLAGAVSYNEQFF
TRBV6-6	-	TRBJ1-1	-	TGTGCCAGCAGGGGCGCGGAGCGGGCTTTCTTT	CASRGAERAFF
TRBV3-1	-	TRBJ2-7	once	TGTGCCAGCAGCCAAGGGAGTAGCCCCTACGAGCAGTACTTC	CASSQGSSPYEQYF
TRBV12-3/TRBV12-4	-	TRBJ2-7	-	TGTGCTGGCAGTTTAAGGGGCAGGGGCCACTCCGGCGAGCAGTACTTC	CAGSLRGRGHSGEQYF
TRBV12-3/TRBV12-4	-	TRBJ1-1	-	TGTGCCAGCAGATACAGGGTTGTGAATGAAGCTTTCTTT	CASRYRVVNEAFF
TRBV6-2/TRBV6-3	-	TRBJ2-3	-	TGTGCCAGCAGTCTACAGGCTCCAGATACGCAGTATTTT	CASSLQAPDTQYF
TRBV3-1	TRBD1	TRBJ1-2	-	TGTGCCAGCAGCCAAGACGCCACAGGGGCGCATGGCTACACCTTC	CASSQDATGAHGYTF